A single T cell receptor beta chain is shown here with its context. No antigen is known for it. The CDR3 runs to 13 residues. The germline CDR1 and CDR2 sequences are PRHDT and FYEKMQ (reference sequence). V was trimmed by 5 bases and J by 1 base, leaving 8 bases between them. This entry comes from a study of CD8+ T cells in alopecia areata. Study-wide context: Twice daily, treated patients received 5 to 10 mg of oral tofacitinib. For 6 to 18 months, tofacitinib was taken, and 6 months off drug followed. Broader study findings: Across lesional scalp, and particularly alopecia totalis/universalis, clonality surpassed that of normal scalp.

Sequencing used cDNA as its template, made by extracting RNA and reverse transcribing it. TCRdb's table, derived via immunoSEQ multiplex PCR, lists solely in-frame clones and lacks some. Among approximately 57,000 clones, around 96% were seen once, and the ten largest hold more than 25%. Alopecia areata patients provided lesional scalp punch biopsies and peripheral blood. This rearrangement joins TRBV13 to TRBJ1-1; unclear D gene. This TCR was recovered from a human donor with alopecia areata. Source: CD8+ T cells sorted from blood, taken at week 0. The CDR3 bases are TGTGCCAGCAGCCAGTGGGAGAACACTGAAGCTTTCTTT. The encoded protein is CASSQWENTEAFF.